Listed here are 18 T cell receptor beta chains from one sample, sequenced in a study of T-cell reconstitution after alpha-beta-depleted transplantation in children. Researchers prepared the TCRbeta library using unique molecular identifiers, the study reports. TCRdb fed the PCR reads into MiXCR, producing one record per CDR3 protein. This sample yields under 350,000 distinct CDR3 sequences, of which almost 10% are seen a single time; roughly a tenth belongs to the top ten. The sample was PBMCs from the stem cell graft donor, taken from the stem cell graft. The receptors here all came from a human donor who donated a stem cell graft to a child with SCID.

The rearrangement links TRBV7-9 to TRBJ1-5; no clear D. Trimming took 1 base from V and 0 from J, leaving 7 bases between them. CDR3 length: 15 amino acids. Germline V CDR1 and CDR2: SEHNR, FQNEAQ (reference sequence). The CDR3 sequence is CASSLGDNSNQPQHF. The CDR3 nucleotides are TGTGCCAGCAGCTTAGGAGACAATAGCAATCAGCCCCAGCATTTT.

The CDR3 here is CASLGQGTGELFF. As DNA, the CDR3 is TGTGCCAGCCTCGGACAGGGAACCGGGGAGCTGTTTTTT. The chain combines TRBV5-4 with TRBJ2-2; the match to TRBD1 covers 8 bases. The CDR3 has 13 residues. Germline assignment: CDR1 SGHNT and CDR2 YYREEE (reference sequence). V shed 7 bases, J shed 5 bases, and the junction held 4 bases outside the gene matches.

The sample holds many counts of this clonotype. CDR3 sequence reads: CASSTGMTGLSSGANVLTF. The CDR3 DNA reads as TGCGCCAGCAGTACGGGAATGACAGGACTTAGCTCTGGGGCCAACGTCCTGACTTTC. The chain is built from TRBV5-1 and TRBJ2-6, with D perhaps TRBD1 (6 bases). V shed 5 bases and J shed 0 bases, with 21 bases lying between them. The CDR3 is made up of 19 amino acids. Germline loops: CDR1 SGHRS, CDR2 YFSETQ.

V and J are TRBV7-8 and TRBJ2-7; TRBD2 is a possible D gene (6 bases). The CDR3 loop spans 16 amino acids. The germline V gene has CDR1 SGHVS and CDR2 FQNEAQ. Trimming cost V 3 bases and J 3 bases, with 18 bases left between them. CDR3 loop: CASSFNRDSTFYEQYF. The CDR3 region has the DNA TGTGCCAGCAGCTTTAACCGGGACTCAACATTCTACGAGCAGTACTTC.

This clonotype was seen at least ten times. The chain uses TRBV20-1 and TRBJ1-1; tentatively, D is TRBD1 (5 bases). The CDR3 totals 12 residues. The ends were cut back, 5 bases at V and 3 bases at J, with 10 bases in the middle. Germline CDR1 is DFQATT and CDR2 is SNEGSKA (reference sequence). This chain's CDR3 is CSAPRGYTEAFF. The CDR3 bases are TGCAGTGCTCCTCGGGGGTACACTGAAGCTTTCTTT.

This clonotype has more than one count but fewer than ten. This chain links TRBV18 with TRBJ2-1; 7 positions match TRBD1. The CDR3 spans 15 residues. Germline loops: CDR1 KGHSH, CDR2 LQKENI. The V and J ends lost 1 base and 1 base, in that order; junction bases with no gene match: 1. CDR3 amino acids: CASSPQTGSYNEQFF. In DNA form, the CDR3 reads TGTGCCAGCTCACCACAGACAGGGTCCTACAATGAGCAGTTCTTC.

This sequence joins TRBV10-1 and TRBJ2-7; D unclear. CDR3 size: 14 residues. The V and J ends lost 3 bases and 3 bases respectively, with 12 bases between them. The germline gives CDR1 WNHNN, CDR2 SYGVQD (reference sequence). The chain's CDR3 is CASSDPTRYYEQYF. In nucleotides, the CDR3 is TGCGCCAGCAGTGACCCGACAAGGTACTACGAGCAGTACTTC.

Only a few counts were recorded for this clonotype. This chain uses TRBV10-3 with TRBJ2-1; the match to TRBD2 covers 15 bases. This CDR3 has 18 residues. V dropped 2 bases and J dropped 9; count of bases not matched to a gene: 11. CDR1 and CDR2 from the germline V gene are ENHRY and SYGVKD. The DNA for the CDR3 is TGTGCCATCAGTGAGCCAGGGACTAGCGGGGGGCAGAGGGCTGAGCAGTTCTTC. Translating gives CAISEPGTSGGQRAEQFF.

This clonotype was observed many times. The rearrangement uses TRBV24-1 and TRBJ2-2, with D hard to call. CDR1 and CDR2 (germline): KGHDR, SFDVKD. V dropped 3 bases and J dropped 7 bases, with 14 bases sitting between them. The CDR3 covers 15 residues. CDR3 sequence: CATSDPIMTGGELFF. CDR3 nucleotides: TGTGCCACCAGTGATCCGATTATGACGGGCGGGGAGCTGTTTTTT.

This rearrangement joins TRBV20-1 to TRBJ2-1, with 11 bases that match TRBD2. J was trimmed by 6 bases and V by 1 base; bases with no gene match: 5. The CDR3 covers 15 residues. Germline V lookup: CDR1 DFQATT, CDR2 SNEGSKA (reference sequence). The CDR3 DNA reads TGCAGTGCTAGAGCCACTAGCGGGGGTAGCAATGAGCAGTTCTTC. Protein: CSARATSGGSNEQFF.

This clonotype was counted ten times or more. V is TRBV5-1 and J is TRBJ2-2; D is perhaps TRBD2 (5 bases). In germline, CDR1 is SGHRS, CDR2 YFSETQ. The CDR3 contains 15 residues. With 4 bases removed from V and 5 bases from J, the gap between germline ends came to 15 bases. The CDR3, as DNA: TGCGCCAGCAGCCCGAGCAGGACTCAGACCGGGGAGCTGTTTTTT. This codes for CASSPSRTQTGELFF.

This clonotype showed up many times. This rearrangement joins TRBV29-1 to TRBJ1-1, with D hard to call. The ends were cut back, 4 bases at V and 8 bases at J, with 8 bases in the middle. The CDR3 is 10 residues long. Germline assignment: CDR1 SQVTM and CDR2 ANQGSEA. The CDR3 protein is CSVVFREAFF. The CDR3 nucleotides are TGCAGCGTTGTGTTCCGGGAAGCTTTCTTT. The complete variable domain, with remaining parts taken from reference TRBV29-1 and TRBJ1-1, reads SAVISQKPSRDICQRGTSLTIQCQVDSQVTMMFWYRQQPGQSLTLIATANQGSEATYESGFVIDKFPISRPNLTFSTLTVSNMSPEDSSIYLCSVVFREAFFGQGTRLTVV.

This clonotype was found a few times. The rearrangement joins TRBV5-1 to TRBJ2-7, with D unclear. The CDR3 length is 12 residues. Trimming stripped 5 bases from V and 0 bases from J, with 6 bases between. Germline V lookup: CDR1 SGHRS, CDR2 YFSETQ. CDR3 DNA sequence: TGCGCCAGCAGGCTAAACTCCTACGAGCAGTACTTC. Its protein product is CASRLNSYEQYF.

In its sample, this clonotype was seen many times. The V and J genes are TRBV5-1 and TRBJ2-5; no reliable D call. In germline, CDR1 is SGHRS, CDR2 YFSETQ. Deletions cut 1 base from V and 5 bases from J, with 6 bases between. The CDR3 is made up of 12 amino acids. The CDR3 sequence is CASSLSSETQYF. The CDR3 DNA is TGCGCCAGCAGCTTGAGTTCTGAGACCCAGTACTTC.

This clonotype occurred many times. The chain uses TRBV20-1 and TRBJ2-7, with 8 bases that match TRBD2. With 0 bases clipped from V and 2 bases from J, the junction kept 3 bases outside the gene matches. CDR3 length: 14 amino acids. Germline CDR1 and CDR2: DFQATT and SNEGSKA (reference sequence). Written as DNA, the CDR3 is TGCAGTGCTAGAGAGGAGCGGGGGCCCTACGAGCAGTACTTC. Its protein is CSAREERGPYEQYF.

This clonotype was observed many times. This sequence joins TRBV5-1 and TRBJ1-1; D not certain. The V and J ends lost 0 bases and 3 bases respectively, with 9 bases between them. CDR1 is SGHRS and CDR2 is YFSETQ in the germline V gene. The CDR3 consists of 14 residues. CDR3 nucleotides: TGCGCCAGCAGCTTGGACGGGAGGGACACTGAAGCTTTCTTT. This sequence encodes CASSLDGRDTEAFF.

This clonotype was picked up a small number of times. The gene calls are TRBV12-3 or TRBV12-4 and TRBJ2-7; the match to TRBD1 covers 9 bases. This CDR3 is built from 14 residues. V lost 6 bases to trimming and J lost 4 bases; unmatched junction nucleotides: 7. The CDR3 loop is CASRPGQGHYEQYF. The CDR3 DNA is TGTGCCAGCAGACCGGGACAGGGTCATTACGAGCAGTACTTC.

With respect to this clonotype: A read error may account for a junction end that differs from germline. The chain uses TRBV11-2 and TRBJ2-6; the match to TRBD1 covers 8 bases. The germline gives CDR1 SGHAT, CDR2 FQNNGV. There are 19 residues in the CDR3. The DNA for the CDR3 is TGTGCCAGCAGGTTAGACCCCCCGGGACAGGTCTCTGGGGCCAACGTCCTGACTTTC. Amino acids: CASRLDPPGQVSGANVLTF.